This is a list of T cell receptor beta chains from one sample in a study of T cell repertoires in cytomegalovirus infection. No antigen has been assigned to these receptors. TCRdb processed the reads anew with MiXCR; each CDR3 protein has one entry. The sample lists a few hundred thousand distinct CDR3 sequences, roughly a third occurring once. The sequencing here drew on cultured PBMCs, taken from culture after CMV antigen stimulation. These receptors originate from a human donor in good health (CMV status not recorded). Some clones in this sample may be carry-over from other donors' samples. The CDR3 runs from the conserved cysteine through the conserved F or W. Fields, in order: J gene, V gene, clone size, D gene, CDR3 protein, CDR3 DNA. The D gene is left open where the match is weak. Size is stated for part of the rows, as once, few or many counts, or as a class when the clone is expanded.

TRBJ2-3,TRBV18,-,TRBD2,CASSPPSGSRDTQYF,TGTGCCAGCTCACCACCGAGCGGGAGTAGAGATACGCAGTATTTT
TRBJ2-1,TRBV18,-,-,CASSNYAENNEQFF,TGTGCCAGCTCCAATTACGCAGAAAACAATGAGCAGTTCTTC
TRBJ1-1,TRBV19,few,-,CASSTTGKTEAFF,TGTGCCAGTAGTACAACAGGTAAAACTGAAGCTTTCTTT
TRBJ1-5,TRBV7-2,many,-,CASSLHGGLSHQPQHF,TGTGCCAGCAGCTTACATGGAGGGCTTTCTCATCAGCCCCAGCATTTT
TRBJ1-5,TRBV4-2,-,-,CASSPRGGGSNQPQHF,TGTGCCAGCAGCCCCCGTGGAGGGGGGAGCAATCAGCCCCAGCATTTT
TRBJ2-6,TRBV11-2,-,-,CASSPFGANVLTF,TGTGCCAGCAGCCCCTTTGGGGCCAACGTCCTGACTTTC
TRBJ1-2,TRBV19,-,-,CARRQHREAVGYTF,TGTGCCCGTAGACAGCACAGGGAGGCGGTCGGCTACACCTTC
TRBJ2-1,TRBV7-3,-,-,CASSPGVVPNEQFF,TGTGCCAGCAGCCCTGGTGTAGTGCCCAATGAGCAGTTCTTC
TRBJ2-1,TRBV7-2,few,-,CASSLARGFYNEQFF,TGTGCCAGCAGCTTAGCGAGGGGATTCTACAATGAGCAGTTCTTC
TRBJ1-2,TRBV6-5,-,-,CASSYSRSPSGGYTF,TGTGCCAGCAGTTACTCGAGGAGCCCTTCTGGGGGCTACACCTTC
TRBJ2-3,TRBV4-3,-,-,CASSFTPGTDTQYF,TGCGCCAGCAGCTTTACACCGGGGACAGATACGCAGTATTTT
TRBJ2-1,TRBV7-6,few,-,CASSLGLSHSINGPEQFF,TGTGCCAGCAGCTTAGGCTTAAGCCACTCAATAAATGGTCCTGAGCAGTTCTTC
TRBJ1-5,TRBV19,few,-,CASRDSNMAPSQPQHF,TGTGCCAGTAGGGACAGTAACATGGCGCCAAGCCAGCCCCAGCATTTT
TRBJ1-1,TRBV19,few,-,CASRRATEAFF,TGTGCCAGTCGCAGGGCCACTGAAGCTTTCTTT
TRBJ1-5,TRBV5-8,few,-,CASSLYRGGNQPQHF,TGTGCCAGCAGCTTGTATAGGGGTGGCAATCAGCCCCAGCATTTT
TRBJ2-1,TRBV7-6,-,TRBD2,CASSLLNSGRLNEQFF,TGTGCCAGCAGCTTACTCAATAGCGGGAGGTTAAATGAGCAGTTCTTC
TRBJ1-1,TRBV18,-,-,CASSPGLRAEAFF,TGTGCCAGCTCACCCGGTCTGAGGGCTGAAGCTTTCTTT
TRBJ2-4,TRBV12-3/TRBV12-4,few,TRBD1,CASSRGQTLTKNIQYF,TGTGCCAGCAGCCGGGGACAGACTTTGACCAAAAACATTCAGTACTTC
TRBJ2-7,TRBV20-1,few,-,CSARDARTVSYEQYF,TGCAGTGCTAGAGATGCTCGGACAGTTTCCTACGAGCAGTACTTC
TRBJ2-3,TRBV7-9,few,TRBD2,CASSRLAEGTDTQYF,TGTGCCAGCAGCCGACTAGCGGAGGGGACAGATACGCAGTATTTT
TRBJ2-1,TRBV7-2,-,TRBD2,CASSLVGPSGYNEQFF,TGTGCCAGCAGCCTTGTGGGGCCTAGCGGATACAATGAGCAGTTCTTC
TRBJ2-3,TRBV12-3/TRBV12-4,few,TRBD2,CASSLGTTSGSTDTQYF,TGTGCCAGCAGTTTAGGTACCACTAGCGGGAGCACAGATACGCAGTATTTT
TRBJ2-2,TRBV28,-,-,CASIQGHRVSGELFF,TGTGCCAGCATTCAGGGCCATCGTGTTTCCGGGGAGCTGTTTTTT
TRBJ2-5,TRBV7-2,many,-,CASSLRVSGGVRGAQETQYF,TGTGCCAGCAGCTTAAGGGTATCCGGCGGGGTCCGTGGGGCGCAAGAGACCCAGTACTTC
TRBJ2-1,TRBV7-2,-,TRBD1,CASSLYGTGNNEQFF,TGTGCCAGCAGCCTTTACGGGACAGGGAACAATGAGCAGTTCTTC
TRBJ2-4,TRBV10-3,-,-,CAISESGTTRDIQYF,TGTGCCATCAGTGAGTCGGGGACAACTCGGGACATTCAGTACTTC
TRBJ1-1,TRBV6-6,-,-,CAAGRGLRGAEAFF,TGTGCCGCGGGGCGGGGGTTGCGAGGGGCTGAAGCTTTCTTT
TRBJ2-2,TRBV6-5,many,-,CASSYRGNGELFF,TGTGCCAGCAGTTACAGGGGGAACGGGGAGCTGTTTTTT
TRBJ2-7,TRBV7-2,few,TRBD2,CASSLVGGSGSHEQYF,TGTGCCAGCAGCTTAGTAGGGGGTAGCGGGAGTCACGAGCAGTACTTC
TRBJ2-3,TRBV29-1,-,-,CSVVVPDTQYF,TGCAGCGTTGTTGTCCCCGATACGCAGTATTTT
TRBJ2-5,TRBV4-1,-,-,CASSQDTSWSETQYF,TGCGCCAGCAGCCAAGATACATCGTGGTCGGAGACCCAGTACTTC
TRBJ2-3,TRBV6-5,-,-,CASSFQGPTDTQYF,TGTGCCAGCAGTTTCCAGGGTCCCACAGATACGCAGTATTTT
TRBJ2-7,TRBV13,-,TRBD2,CASSSSGTNAYEQYF,TGTGCCAGCAGCTCATCCGGGACTAACGCCTACGAGCAGTACTTC
TRBJ2-3,TRBV3-1,-,TRBD2,CASSQDPPVLAGGLDTQYF,TGTGCCAGCAGCCAAGATCCGCCCGTACTAGCGGGAGGGCTAGATACGCAGTATTTT
TRBJ1-5,TRBV7-6,once,-,CASSLGEGKPQHF,TGTGCCAGCAGCTTAGGAGAGGGGAAGCCCCAGCATTTT
TRBJ2-5,TRBV11-2,many,-,CASRPSGTMAQYF,TGTGCCAGCCGACCTAGTGGAACAATGGCCCAGTACTTC
TRBJ1-1,TRBV20-1,-,-,CSARPRGGNTEAFF,TGCAGTGCTAGACCTAGGGGGGGGAACACTGAAGCTTTCTTT